This TCR beta chain was recorded in a study of blood T cell repertoires in COVID-19 (dated by TCRdb to the early 2020s). Background on the whole study: The collaborator samples originated in the United States, Italy and Spain and spanned the acute and convalescent phases of COVID-19. The repertoires were released in a freely available public database meant as a resource for research on the immune response to SARS-CoV-2. Where HLA class I and class II types were available, the types were taken from metadata supplied by the sample provider, not from assay-based typing. Sample metadata almost always included a de-identified subject ID, COVID-19 status, age in years and sex. The prospective study material was composed of cDNA or gDNA derived from T cells, B-cell-depleted T cells, or PBMCs. Deeply sampled blood TCRbeta repertoires from subjects exposed to, actively infected with, or recovered from COVID-19 were included in the dataset. Samples came from the ongoing ImmuneRACE study (first 160 participants) plus 1,254 subjects from 6 global collaborators. What the authors observed across the whole study: Clinical and demographic metadata were provided uncurated, with the amount varying by source and participant.

Each collaborating institution followed its own protocols to collect whole blood in K2EDTA tubes. Collaborator samples were shipped for TCRbeta analysis as frozen whole blood, isolated PBMCs, or DNA extracted from either sample type. Turning to this clone: The specificity of this receptor is unknown. No base-level quality is on record; no much larger clone is a single base apart.

TCRbeta CDR3 regions were amplified from genomic DNA using the immunoSEQ Assay, a bias-controlled multiplex PCR. As for the authors' bioinformatics: Within the assay, amplification of reference gene primers was used to estimate how many nucleated cells each sample contained. To quantify the absolute abundance of each unique TCRbeta CDR3 rearrangement, sequence reads were collapsed and filtered. Productive Simpson clonality was computed per sample as the square root of Simpson's diversity index over productive rearrangements. In its TCRdb copy, this immuneACCESS table keeps in-frame sequences only and misses some clones. Where compared with another copy, unresolved V genes explain less than half of these, and the others have no known cause. V and J calls and clone size follow that table, whereas D and trimming were derived from the DNA. A total of about 150,000 clones appear in this sample, around 87% of them only once. The ten largest clones capture 6% to 7% of the sample.

The germline V gene specifies MNHEY as CDR1 and SVGAGI as CDR2. Including cysteine and phenylalanine, the CDR3 has 13 amino acids. Of the read, only the CDR3 DNA is kept; its 39 bases are in frame from base 1. Deletion took 5 bases off V and 0 bases off J, with a span of 7 bases between the germline ends. This TCR came from a man aged 80 or over with acute or convalescent COVID-19. The V and J genes are TRBV6-5 and TRBJ1-1; too little of a D gene remains to name it. The sample consisted of peripheral blood. CDR3 protein: CASSRKLNTEAFF. The DNA sequence reads TGTGCCAGCAGTAGAAAGCTGAACACTGAAGCTTTCTTT.